The following is a T cell receptor (beta chain) sequence with its context. The sample originates from a study of T cell responses to AZD1222 COVID-19 vaccine. Here immunoSEQ multiplex PCR was the method, and the copy in TCRdb shows in-frame clones only, minus some. The sample holds under 200,000 clones, 90% to 95% seen once. Per germline, CDR1 KGHDR and CDR2 SFDVKD. CDR3 length equals 13 residues. The ends were cut back, 0 bases at V and 4 bases at J, with 2 bases in the middle. The sequence came from an adult in good health. Sequences were derived from peripheral blood, sampled on day 0 of AZD1222 vaccination. The V gene is TRBV24-1, the J gene TRBJ2-2; no clear D. The DNA of the CDR3 is TGTGCCACCAGTGATTTGGTCACCGGGGAGCTGTTTTTT. Protein: CATSDLVTGELFF.